A selection of T cell receptor beta chains follows, all from one sample in a study of blood T cells in healthy people across ages. TCRdb reprocessed the 5' RACE reads with MiXCR, giving one entry per CDR3 protein. Of some 1.5 million distinct CDR3 sequences in the sample, roughly 30% were seen once. Input material: blood. Receptor source: a woman in her twenties or thirties in good health. The CDR3 runs from the conserved cysteine through the conserved F or W. A D gene is named only where the DNA matches it firmly. Only part of the rows carry a size: once, few, many, or a class if the clone is expanded.

clone_size	d_call	j_call	v_call	cdr3_aa	cdr3_nt
few	TRBD1	TRBJ1-2	TRBV29-1	CSAARGEQGGGYTF	TGCAGCGCCGCGAGGGGGGAACAGGGGGGAGGCTACACCTTC
-	-	TRBJ1-6	TRBV9	CVSSVAYNNSPLHF	TGTGTCAGCAGCGTAGCCTACAACAATTCACCCCTCCACTTT
many	-	TRBJ2-3	TRBV20-1	CSAQRRDTDTQYF	TGCAGTGCCCAACGGAGGGACACAGATACGCAGTATTTT
-	-	TRBJ2-6	TRBV15	CATSGGGPGSGAIVLTF	TGTGCCACCAGCGGAGGGGGCCCTGGCTCTGGGGCCATCGTCCTGACTTTC
-	-	TRBJ2-7	TRBV12-3/TRBV12-4	CASSKTGSADYEQYF	TGCGCCAGCAGTAAGACAGGTAGTGCCGACTACGAGCAGTACTTC
-	-	TRBJ2-3	TRBV7-6	CASRPDLADTQYF	TGTGCCAGCAGACCCGATCTAGCAGATACGCAGTATTTT
few	-	TRBJ2-3	TRBV11-2	CASSLQLVGPDTQYF	TGTGCCAGCAGCTTACAACTCGTAGGTCCAGATACGCAGTATTTT
many	TRBD2	TRBJ2-7	TRBV5-1	CASSPTGGASYEQYF	TGCGCCAGCAGCCCTACGGGGGGGGCCTCCTACGAGCAGTACTTC
-	TRBD2	TRBJ2-3	TRBV4-2	CASSPVRGGPADTQYF	TGTGCCAGCAGCCCTGTCCGGGGGGGCCCGGCAGATACGCAGTATTTT
-	-	TRBJ2-3	TRBV9	CASSPSSGATDTQYF	TGTGCCAGCAGCCCCAGCTCAGGAGCCACAGATACGCAGTATTTT
-	-	TRBJ2-1	TRBV12-3/TRBV12-4	CASSWENEQFF	TGTGCCAGCAGTTGGGAAAATGAGCAGTTCTTC
few	-	TRBJ2-1	TRBV5-5	CASSSGTPLSQQFF	TGTGCCAGCAGCTCCGGGACCCCCCTCTCGCAGCAGTTCTTC
-	-	TRBJ2-7	TRBV5-6	CTSTLLGRPPYEQYF	TGTACCAGCACCCTCTTGGGCAGGCCCCCCTACGAGCAGTACTTC
many	-	TRBJ2-7	TRBV7-9	CASSFPGPSYEQYF	TGTGCCAGCAGCTTTCCAGGCCCATCCTACGAGCAGTACTTC
many	-	TRBJ1-4	TRBV12-3/TRBV12-4	CASSLWGSATNEKLFF	TGTGCCAGCAGTTTATGGGGGTCTGCAACTAATGAAAAACTGTTTTTT
few	-	TRBJ2-7	TRBV3-1	CASSQGYGGAYEQYF	TGTGCCAGCAGCCAAGGGTATGGCGGGGCCTACGAGCAGTACTTC
-	TRBD2	TRBJ2-5	TRBV7-7	CASSLQAGGFQETQYF	TGTGCCAGCAGCTTACAAGCGGGAGGCTTCCAAGAGACCCAGTACTTC
-	-	TRBJ1-5	TRBV2	CASKEGASNQPQHF	TGTGCCAGCAAGGAAGGGGCTAGCAATCAGCCCCAGCATTTT
-	-	TRBJ2-3	TRBV4-3	CASSQDRASPDTQYF	TGCGCCAGCAGCCAAGATCGGGCGAGTCCTGATACTCAGTATTTT
many	TRBD2	TRBJ2-3	TRBV29-1	CSVEDGKGGITQYF	TGCAGCGTTGAAGATGGGAAGGGAGGGATTACGCAGTATTTT
few	TRBD2	TRBJ2-4	TRBV5-1	CASSRGSGRMDEQYF	TGCGCCAGCAGTCGGGGGAGCGGGAGGATGGATGAGCAGTACTTC
few	TRBD2	TRBJ2-1	TRBV6-5	CASSSLLAGGPGEQFF	TGTGCCAGCAGTTCCCTCCTAGCGGGGGGGCCGGGTGAGCAGTTCTTC
-	TRBD2	TRBJ2-1	TRBV18	CASSPRSSGSVEQFF	TGTGCCAGCTCACCACGGTCTAGCGGGTCGGTTGAGCAGTTCTTC
-	TRBD1	TRBJ1-2	TRBV27	CASRTQGQGNYGYTF	TGTGCCAGCCGGACCCAGGGACAGGGAAACTATGGCTACACCTTC
-	-	TRBJ2-3	TRBV6-6	CASSYSTVHTDTQYF	TGTGCCAGCAGTTACTCAACAGTACACACAGATACGCAGTATTTT
few	-	TRBJ2-7	TRBV12-5	CASGLVLGRGDEQYF	TGTGCTAGTGGTTTGGTACTCGGTAGGGGCGACGAGCAGTACTTC
-	-	TRBJ1-2	TRBV5-1	CASSAADPDYGYTF	TGCGCCAGCAGCGCAGCAGACCCCGACTATGGCTACACCTTC
-	-	TRBJ2-3	TRBV29-1	CSARQLSTDTQYF	TGCAGCGCTCGACAGTTGAGCACAGATACGCAGTATTTT
few	TRBD2	TRBJ2-3	TRBV20-1	CSAVTSGTDTQYF	TGCAGTGCCGTGACTAGCGGCACAGATACGCAGTATTTT
-	-	TRBJ2-1	TRBV7-8	CASSLVIGGTAYNEQFF	TGTGCCAGCAGCTTAGTTATCGGGGGGACAGCCTACAATGAGCAGTTCTTC
many	-	TRBJ2-7	TRBV6-5	CASSYSRFYEQYF	TGTGCCAGCAGTTACTCCCGATTCTACGAGCAGTACTTC
-	-	TRBJ2-1	TRBV9	CASSAAGNEQFF	TGTGCCAGCAGCGCCGCGGGGAATGAGCAGTTCTTC
-	-	TRBJ2-1	TRBV5-6	CASSLLGSPETYNEQFF	TGTGCCAGCAGCCTGTTGGGGAGCCCCGAAACCTACAATGAGCAGTTCTTC
-	-	TRBJ2-3	TRBV5-1	CASSFLGASSTDTQYF	TGCGCCAGCAGCTTTCTCGGGGCTTCTAGCACAGATACGCAGTATTTT
few	-	TRBJ2-6	TRBV15	CATSSRGSGANVLTF	TGTGCCACCAGCAGCAGGGGCTCTGGGGCCAACGTCCTGACTTTC
-	-	TRBJ2-3	TRBV27	CASSPYPDTQYF	TGTGCCAGCAGTCCCTATCCAGATACGCAGTATTTT
-	-	TRBJ2-7	TRBV4-1	CASSQDRQAREQYF	TGCGCCAGCAGCCAAGATAGGCAGGCCCGCGAGCAGTACTTC
-	-	TRBJ2-1	TRBV27	CASSPRGGKGNEQFF	TGTGCCAGCAGTCCACGAGGGGGTAAAGGCAATGAGCAGTTCTTC
few	TRBD2	TRBJ2-2	TRBV9	CASSATGGVNTGELFF	TGTGCCAGCAGCGCTACCGGGGGGGTCAACACCGGGGAGCTGTTTTTT
many	TRBD1	TRBJ2-1	TRBV12-3/TRBV12-4	CASTRTGGDNEQFF	TGTGCCAGCACCCGGACAGGGGGGGACAATGAGCAGTTCTTC
-	-	TRBJ2-5	TRBV5-6	CASREGQGTQYF	TGTGCCAGCAGAGAGGGGCAAGGGACCCAGTACTTC
-	-	TRBJ2-5	TRBV11-2	CASSLAPGESETQYF	TGTGCCAGCAGCTTAGCCCCGGGAGAGTCAGAGACCCAGTACTTC
-	-	TRBJ1-2	TRBV6-1	CASSDPGAAHYGYTF	TGTGCCAGCAGTGACCCAGGGGCAGCACACTATGGCTACACCTTC
-	TRBD2	TRBJ2-5	TRBV3-1	CASSQGFLADQETQYF	TGTGCCAGCAGCCAAGGGTTCCTAGCGGATCAAGAGACCCAGTACTTC
-	-	TRBJ2-3	TRBV27	CASSFRIDTDTQYF	TGTGCCAGCAGTTTTCGGATTGATACAGATACGCAGTATTTT
-	-	TRBJ1-1	TRBV6-2/TRBV6-3	CASSSHGGTPVGNTEAFF	TGTGCCAGCAGTTCCCATGGCGGGACGCCCGTCGGGAACACTGAAGCTTTCTTT
-	TRBD1	TRBJ1-4	TRBV4-1	CASSQGQGGIGEKLFF	TGCGCCAGCAGCCAAGGACAGGGGGGAATTGGGGAAAAACTGTTTTTT
-	-	TRBJ1-6	TRBV25-1	CASSEQGQLSPLHF	TGTGCCAGCAGTGAACAGGGGCAATTGTCACCCCTCCACTTT
many	-	TRBJ1-1	TRBV6-2/TRBV6-3	CASSYLNTEAFF	TGTGCCAGCAGTTATTTGAACACTGAAGCTTTCTTT